Listed below are T cell receptor beta chains from one sample, sequenced in a study of spatial heterogeneity in lung cancer. Via MiXCR, TCRdb re-called the 5' RACE reads, giving one row per CDR3 protein. The sample has some 9,800 distinct CDR3 sequences, 5% seen once. Sample: lung tumor tissue, taken at surgery. The receptors come from a female donor with early-stage non-small cell lung cancer. Each CDR3 is given with its conserved first and last residue. D genes are given only for firm matches. Clone size appears in some rows only: once, few, many, or a class for an expanded clone.

V gene: TRBV5-1; J gene: TRBJ2-3; CDR3 length: 12; D gene: NA; clone size: many; CDR3 protein: CASSLQTDTQYF; CDR3 DNA: TGCGCCAGCAGCCTCCAAACAGATACGCAGTATTTT
V gene: TRBV27; J gene: TRBJ1-1; CDR3 length: 11; D gene: NA; clone size: medium-sized; CDR3 protein: CASSLGTEAFF; CDR3 DNA: TGTGCCAGCAGTTTGGGCACTGAAGCTTTCTTT
V gene: TRBV5-4; J gene: TRBJ1-6; CDR3 length: 16; D gene: NA; clone size: many; CDR3 protein: CASTLIGRDFNSPLHF; CDR3 DNA: TGTGCCAGCACCCTTATCGGGAGAGACTTCAATTCACCCCTCCACTTT
V gene: TRBV5-1; J gene: TRBJ2-7; CDR3 length: 14; D gene: TRBD1; clone size: NA; CDR3 protein: CASSPGQGFDEQYF; CDR3 DNA: TGCGCCAGCAGCCCCGGACAGGGTTTCGACGAGCAGTACTTC
V gene: TRBV20-1; J gene: TRBJ1-5; CDR3 length: 14; D gene: NA; clone size: many; CDR3 protein: CSAAYNGADQPQHF; CDR3 DNA: TGCAGTGCTGCCTACAACGGGGCCGATCAGCCCCAGCATTTT
V gene: TRBV9; J gene: TRBJ2-5; CDR3 length: 15; D gene: TRBD2; clone size: many; CDR3 protein: CASSAPGLDKETQYF; CDR3 DNA: TGTGCCAGCAGCGCGCCGGGACTAGACAAAGAGACCCAGTACTTC
V gene: TRBV7-3; J gene: TRBJ2-3; CDR3 length: 15; D gene: NA; clone size: many; CDR3 protein: CASSLQTGGTDTQYF; CDR3 DNA: TGTGCCAGCAGCTTACAAACCGGAGGCACAGATACGCAGTATTTT
V gene: TRBV7-2; J gene: TRBJ2-1; CDR3 length: 11; D gene: NA; clone size: many; CDR3 protein: CASSSQGVQFF; CDR3 DNA: TGTGCCAGCAGCTCCCAGGGCGTGCAGTTCTTC
V gene: TRBV3-1; J gene: TRBJ2-1; CDR3 length: 15; D gene: TRBD2; clone size: many; CDR3 protein: CASSLSGRAVNEQFF; CDR3 DNA: TGTGCCAGCAGCCTAAGCGGGAGGGCGGTCAATGAGCAGTTCTTC
V gene: TRBV5-1; J gene: TRBJ2-7; CDR3 length: 14; D gene: NA; clone size: many; CDR3 protein: CASSLADRRYEQYF; CDR3 DNA: TGCGCCAGCAGCTTGGCCGACAGAAGATACGAGCAGTACTTC
V gene: TRBV30; J gene: TRBJ2-6; CDR3 length: 14; D gene: NA; clone size: NA; CDR3 protein: CAWIKDSGANVLTF; CDR3 DNA: TGTGCCTGGATAAAAGACTCTGGGGCCAACGTCCTGACTTTC
V gene: TRBV28; J gene: TRBJ2-5; CDR3 length: 16; D gene: NA; clone size: medium-sized; CDR3 protein: CASRGRGDPLVKTQYF; CDR3 DNA: TGTGCCAGCAGGGGCCGAGGAGACCCTTTGGTGAAGACCCAGTACTTC
V gene: TRBV12-3/TRBV12-4; J gene: TRBJ2-5; CDR3 length: 15; D gene: TRBD1; clone size: many; CDR3 protein: CASSALTGGRETQYF; CDR3 DNA: TGTGCCAGCAGCGCCCTGACAGGGGGCAGGGAGACCCAGTACTTC
V gene: TRBV2; J gene: TRBJ1-5; CDR3 length: 15; D gene: NA; clone size: few; CDR3 protein: CASSESRVRGQPQHF; CDR3 DNA: TGTGCCAGCAGTGAAAGTAGGGTTCGGGGTCAGCCCCAGCATTTT
V gene: TRBV12-3/TRBV12-4; J gene: TRBJ1-5; CDR3 length: 13; D gene: NA; clone size: medium-sized; CDR3 protein: CASSLTGHQPQHF; CDR3 DNA: TGTGCCAGCAGTTTGACAGGTCATCAGCCCCAGCATTTT
V gene: TRBV9; J gene: TRBJ2-2; CDR3 length: 14; D gene: NA; clone size: medium-sized; CDR3 protein: CASSVEGTTGELFF; CDR3 DNA: TGTGCCAGCAGCGTAGAAGGGACCACCGGGGAGCTGTTTTTT
V gene: TRBV15; J gene: TRBJ2-5; CDR3 length: 12; D gene: NA; clone size: many; CDR3 protein: CATSRAQGTQYF; CDR3 DNA: TGTGCCACCAGCAGAGCCCAGGGGACCCAGTACTTC
V gene: TRBV4-2; J gene: TRBJ2-7; CDR3 length: 17; D gene: TRBD2; clone size: many; CDR3 protein: CASSQDRGLAVAYEQYF; CDR3 DNA: TGTGCCAGCAGCCAAGATAGGGGTCTAGCGGTCGCCTACGAGCAGTACTTC
V gene: TRBV6-4; J gene: TRBJ2-5; CDR3 length: 13; D gene: NA; clone size: few; CDR3 protein: CASSLQGEETQYF; CDR3 DNA: TGTGCCAGCAGCCTTCAAGGAGAAGAGACCCAGTACTTC
V gene: TRBV2; J gene: TRBJ2-1; CDR3 length: 17; D gene: TRBD2; clone size: medium-sized; CDR3 protein: CASSDRDSGSGGAEQFF; CDR3 DNA: TGTGCCAGCAGTGATCGTGATAGCGGGAGTGGTGGTGCTGAGCAGTTCTTC
V gene: TRBV20-1; J gene: TRBJ2-3; CDR3 length: 15; D gene: TRBD2; clone size: many; CDR3 protein: CSAFSGLAGTDTQYF; CDR3 DNA: TGCAGTGCTTTCTCGGGACTAGCGGGCACAGATACGCAGTATTTT